Sequencing of this T cell receptor beta chain was carried out in a study of vaccination effects on CD4 cells after COVID-19. The CDR3 has 15 residues. CDR1 SGHAT and CDR2 FQNNGV come from the germline V gene. Unmatched junction bases numbered 7, after V lost 4 bases and J lost 4 bases. The protocol was immunoSEQ multiplex PCR, while the TCRdb copy is restricted to in-frame clones and leaves out a portion. Among around 30,000 clones, 65% to 85% were seen once, and the ten largest hold less than 20%. This clone was detected once. The antigen is unknown. Study-level results: After vaccination, at late timepoints, clones induced by infection and by vaccine contracted markedly. Mainly new clones induced by vaccination were found among post-vaccine spike-reactive clones in convalescents.

Expansion with viral peptide pools was applied to antigen-specific CD4+ T cells by the ViraFEST assay prior to sequencing. Having been cultured for under twelve days, the cells underwent CD4+ T cell isolation. This person's SARS-CoV-2 infection, confirmed by PCR, occurred between March and December 2020. The researchers cultured 1.5 million to 2.5 million PBMC per well with 9.5 to 10 IU/ml IL-2 and 8.5 to 10 ug/ml peptides. Half the medium was replaced with IL-2 medium on days 3 and 7. Sequencing used CD4+ T cells from PBMCs cultured with HCoV-NL63 spike peptides, obtained before COVID-19 vaccination. The TCR was taken from a human donor who had a prior SARS-CoV-2 infection. The chain joins TRBV11-2 to TRBJ2-5, with 9 bases matching TRBD2. The CDR3 protein is CASSSWTSVPETQYF. The CDR3 coding sequence is TGTGCCAGCAGCTCGTGGACTAGCGTTCCAGAGACCCAGTACTTC.